This T cell receptor beta chain appears in the sequencing data of a study of blood T cell repertoires in COVID-19. Trimming at V came to 1 base and at J to 8 bases, leaving 10 bases not matched to a gene. CDR3 size: 17 residues. Looked up from germline, CDR1 is MGHDK and CDR2 is SYGVNS. As originally analysed: From reference gene primer amplification, estimates of nucleated cell counts were derived. Repertoires were generated with immunoSEQ multiplex PCR, while TCRdb's copy carries only in-frame clones and drops some. The V and J calls and the clone size are those of that table, but D and trimming were determined from the DNA. Among 150,000 or so clones listed, approximately 81% were seen once.

Sequenced: peripheral blood. The chain couples TRBV25-1 to TRBJ2-1; TRBD2 matches 11 bases. This TCR came from a woman aged 45-60 years with COVID-19, enrolled during active disease. The CDR3 sequence is CASSESGVSGGADEQFF. In nucleotides, the CDR3 is TGTGCCAGCAGTGAATCAGGGGTTAGCGGGGGGGCCGATGAGCAGTTCTTC.